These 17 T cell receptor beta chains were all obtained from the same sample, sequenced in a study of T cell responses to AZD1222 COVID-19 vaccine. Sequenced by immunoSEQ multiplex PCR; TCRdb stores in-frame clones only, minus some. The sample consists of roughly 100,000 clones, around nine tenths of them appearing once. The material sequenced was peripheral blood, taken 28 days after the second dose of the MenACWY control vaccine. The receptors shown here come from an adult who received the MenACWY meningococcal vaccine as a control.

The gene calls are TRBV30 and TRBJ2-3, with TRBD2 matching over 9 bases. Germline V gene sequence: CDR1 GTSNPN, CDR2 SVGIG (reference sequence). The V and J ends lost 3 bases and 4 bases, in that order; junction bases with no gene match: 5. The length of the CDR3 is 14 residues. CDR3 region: CAWRRGGLSDTQYF. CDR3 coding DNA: TGTGCCTGGAGGCGGGGGGGCCTCTCAGATACGCAGTATTTT.

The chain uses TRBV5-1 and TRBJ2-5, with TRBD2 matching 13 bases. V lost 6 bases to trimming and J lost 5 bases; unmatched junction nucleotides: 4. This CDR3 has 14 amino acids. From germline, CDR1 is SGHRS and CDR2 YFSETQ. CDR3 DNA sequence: TGCGCCAGCACCACTAGCGGGGGGGTGGAGACCCAGTACTTC. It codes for CASTTSGGVETQYF.

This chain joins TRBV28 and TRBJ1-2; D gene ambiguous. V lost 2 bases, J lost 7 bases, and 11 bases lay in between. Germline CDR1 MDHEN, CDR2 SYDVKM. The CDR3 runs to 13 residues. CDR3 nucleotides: TGTGCCAGCAGTTTAATTGGGAAGAGTGGCTACACCTTC. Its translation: CASSLIGKSGYTF.

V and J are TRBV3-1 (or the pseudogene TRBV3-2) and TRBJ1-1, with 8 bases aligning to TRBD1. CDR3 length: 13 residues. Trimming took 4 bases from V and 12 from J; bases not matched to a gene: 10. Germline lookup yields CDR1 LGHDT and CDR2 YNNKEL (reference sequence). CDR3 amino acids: CASSPTQGAGTFF. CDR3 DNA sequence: TGTGCCAGCAGCCCTACTCAGGGGGCTGGTACTTTCTTT.

CDR3 protein: CASSYQDRSTEAFF. DNA for the CDR3: TGTGCCAGTAGTTATCAGGACCGGAGCACTGAAGCTTTCTTT. The gene calls are TRBV19 and TRBJ1-1, with D unresolved. Germline V gene data show CDR1 as LNHDA and CDR2 as SQIVND (reference sequence). V was trimmed by 5 bases and J by 4 bases, leaving 14 bases between them. The length of the CDR3 is 14 residues.

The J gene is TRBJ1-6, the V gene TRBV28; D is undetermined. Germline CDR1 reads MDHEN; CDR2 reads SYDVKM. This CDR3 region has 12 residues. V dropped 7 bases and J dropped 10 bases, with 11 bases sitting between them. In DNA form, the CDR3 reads TGTGCCAGCACGAAACAGAAATCACCCCTCCACTTT. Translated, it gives CASTKQKSPLHF.

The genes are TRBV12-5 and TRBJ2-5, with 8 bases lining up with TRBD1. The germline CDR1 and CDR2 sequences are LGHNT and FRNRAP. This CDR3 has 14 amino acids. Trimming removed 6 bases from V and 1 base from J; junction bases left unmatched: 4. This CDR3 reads CASGSGQGQETQYF. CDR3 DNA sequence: TGTGCTAGTGGAAGCGGACAGGGCCAAGAGACCCAGTACTTC.

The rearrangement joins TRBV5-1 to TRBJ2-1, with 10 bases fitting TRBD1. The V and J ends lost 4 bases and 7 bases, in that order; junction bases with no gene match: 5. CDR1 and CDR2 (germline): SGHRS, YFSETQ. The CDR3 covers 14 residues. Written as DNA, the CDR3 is TGCGCCAGCAGCCCCGGGACAGGGGAGAATGAGCAGTTCTTC. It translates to CASSPGTGENEQFF.

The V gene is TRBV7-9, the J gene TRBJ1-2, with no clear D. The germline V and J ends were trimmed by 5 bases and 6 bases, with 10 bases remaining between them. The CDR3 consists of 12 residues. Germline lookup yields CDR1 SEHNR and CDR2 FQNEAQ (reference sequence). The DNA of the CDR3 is TGTGCCAGCAGCCCAGACGGTGATGGCTACACCTTC. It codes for CASSPDGDGYTF.

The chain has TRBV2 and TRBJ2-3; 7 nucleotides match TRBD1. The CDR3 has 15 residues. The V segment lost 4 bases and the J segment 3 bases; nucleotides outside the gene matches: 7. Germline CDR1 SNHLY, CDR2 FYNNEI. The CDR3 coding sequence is TGTGCCAGCAGTGTACAGGGGTTAAGAACAGATACGCAGTATTTT. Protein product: CASSVQGLRTDTQYF.

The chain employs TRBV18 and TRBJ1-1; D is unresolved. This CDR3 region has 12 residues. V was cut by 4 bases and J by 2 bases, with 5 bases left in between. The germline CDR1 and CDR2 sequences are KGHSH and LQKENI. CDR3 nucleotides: TGTGCCAGCTCACTCCTTAACACTGAAGCTTTCTTT. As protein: CASSLLNTEAFF.

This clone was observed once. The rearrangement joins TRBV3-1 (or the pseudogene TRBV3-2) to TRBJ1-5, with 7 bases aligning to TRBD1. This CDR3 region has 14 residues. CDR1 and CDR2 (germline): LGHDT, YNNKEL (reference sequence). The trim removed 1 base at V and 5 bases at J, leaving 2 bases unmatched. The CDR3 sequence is CASSQAGTDQPQHF. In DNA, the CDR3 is TGTGCCAGCAGCCAAGCCGGGACAGATCAGCCCCAGCATTTT.

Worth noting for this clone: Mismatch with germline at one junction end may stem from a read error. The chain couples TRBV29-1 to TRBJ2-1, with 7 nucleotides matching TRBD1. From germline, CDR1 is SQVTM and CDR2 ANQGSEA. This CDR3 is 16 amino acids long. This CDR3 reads CSVEDAQPTGYNERFF. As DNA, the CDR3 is TGCAGCGTTGAAGATGCTCAACCGACAGGGTACAATGAGCGGTTCTTC.

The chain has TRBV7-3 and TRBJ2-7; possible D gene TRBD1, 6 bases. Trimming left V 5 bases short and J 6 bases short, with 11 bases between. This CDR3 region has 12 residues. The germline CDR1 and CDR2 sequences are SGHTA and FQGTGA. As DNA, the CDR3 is TGTGCCAGCAGCACGTACAGGGCCGAGCAGTACTTC. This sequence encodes CASSTYRAEQYF.

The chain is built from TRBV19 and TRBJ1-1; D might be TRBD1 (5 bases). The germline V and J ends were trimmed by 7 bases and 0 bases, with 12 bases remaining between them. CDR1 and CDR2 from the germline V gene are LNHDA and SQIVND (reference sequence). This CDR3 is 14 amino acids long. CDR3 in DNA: TGTGCCAGTAAACCCGGGGCGATGAACACTGAAGCTTTCTTT. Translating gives CASKPGAMNTEAFF. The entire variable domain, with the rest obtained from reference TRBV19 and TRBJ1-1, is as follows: DGGITQSPKYLFRKEGQNVTLSCEQNLNHDAMYWYRQDPGQGLRLIYYSQIVNDFQKGDIAEGYSVSREKKESFPLTVTSAQKNPTAFYLCASKPGAMNTEAFFGQGTRLTVV.

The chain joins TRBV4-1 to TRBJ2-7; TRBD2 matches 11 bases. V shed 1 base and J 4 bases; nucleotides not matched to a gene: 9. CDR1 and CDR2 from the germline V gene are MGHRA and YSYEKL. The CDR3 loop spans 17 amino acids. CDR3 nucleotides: TGCGCCAGCAGCCAAGCCGGGGTAGCGGGGGGGGCTTACGAGCAGTACTTC. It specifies CASSQAGVAGGAYEQYF.

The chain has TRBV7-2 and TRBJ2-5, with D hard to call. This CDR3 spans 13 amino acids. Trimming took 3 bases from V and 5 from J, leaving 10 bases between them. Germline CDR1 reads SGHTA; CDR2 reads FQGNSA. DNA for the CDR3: TGTGCCAGCAGCTTTACGGTCCGGGAGACCCAGTACTTC. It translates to CASSFTVRETQYF.